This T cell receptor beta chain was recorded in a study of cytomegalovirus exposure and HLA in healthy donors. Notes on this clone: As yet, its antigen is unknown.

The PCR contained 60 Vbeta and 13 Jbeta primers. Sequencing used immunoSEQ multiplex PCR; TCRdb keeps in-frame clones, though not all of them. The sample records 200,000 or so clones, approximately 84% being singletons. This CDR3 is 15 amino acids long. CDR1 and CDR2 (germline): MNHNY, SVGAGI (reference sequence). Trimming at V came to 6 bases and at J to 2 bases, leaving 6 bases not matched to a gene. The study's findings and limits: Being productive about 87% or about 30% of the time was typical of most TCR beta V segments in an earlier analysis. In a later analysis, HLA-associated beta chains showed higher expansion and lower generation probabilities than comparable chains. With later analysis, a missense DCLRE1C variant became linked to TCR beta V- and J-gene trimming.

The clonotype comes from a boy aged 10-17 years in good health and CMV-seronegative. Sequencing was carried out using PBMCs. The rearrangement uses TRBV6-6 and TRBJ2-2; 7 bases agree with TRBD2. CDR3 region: CASRRSGVNTGELFF. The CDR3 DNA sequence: TGTGCCAGCAGACGCAGCGGGGTAAACACCGGGGAGCTGTTTTTT.